This T cell receptor beta chain comes out of a study of T-cell memory formation after mild COVID-19. Overall study: Largely, the TCR clusters proved donor specific. Study-level points and caveats: Memory from before infection featured some responding clones, which suggests cross-reactive memory joined. Among clones peaking at day 37 in the second wave, SARS-CoV-2 specificity remained unconfirmed. CD4+ contracting clones were mainly CM and EM; CD8+ ones, EMRA.

TCRdb processed the 5' RACE reads anew with MiXCR; each CDR3 protein has one entry. The table records hundreds of thousands of distinct CDR3 sequences, 25% to 30% of them present only once. The sample holds a few counts of this clonotype. The antigen is not known. At one boundary the junction diverges from the germline segment, which might be a read error. Germline values: CDR1 LNHNV, CDR2 YYDKDF (reference sequence). The CDR3 sequence is 15 residues long. This sequence joins TRBV15 and TRBJ2-2; D is uncertain. The source material was PBMCs or a T cell subset sorted from them (not recorded which). The source is an adult woman who had mild COVID-19 (a few samples of this study predate the infection). Cell type and time point are not known. The CDR3 DNA follows: TGTGCCACCAGCAGAGTTCACCTCCTGACCGAGGAGCTGTTTTTT. Its translation: CATSRVHLLTEELFF. The full variable domain, completed using reference TRBV15 and TRBJ2-2, is DAMVIQNPRYQVTQFGKPVTLSCSQTLNHNVMYWYQQKSSQAPKLLFHYYDKDFNNEADTPDNFQSRRPNTSFCFLDIRSPGLGDTAMYLCATSRVHLLTEELFFGEGSRLTVL.